This TCR beta chain comes out of a study of T cell repertoires in cytomegalovirus infection. The ends lost 0 bases at V and 7 bases at J; junction bases unmatched: 8. The CDR3 runs to 16 residues. In germline, CDR1 is LGHNA, CDR2 YSLEER. TCRdb re-derived calls from the reads in MiXCR, one entry per CDR3 protein. The sample lists 100,000 to 150,000 distinct CDR3 sequences; roughly a quarter were seen once. On this clonotype: Its antigen is not identified.

The TCR sequence derives from a human donor in good health (CMV status not recorded). Some clones in this sample may be carry-over from other donors' samples. The rearrangement uses TRBV4-3 and TRBJ1-4, with 7 positions matching TRBD1. Sample: PBMCs, sequenced either directly or after in vitro stimulation (not recorded which). The CDR3 bases are TGCGCCAGCAGCCAAGATTTCTCAGGGGGAGGTGAAAAACTGTTTTTT. This gives the protein CASSQDFSGGGEKLFF.